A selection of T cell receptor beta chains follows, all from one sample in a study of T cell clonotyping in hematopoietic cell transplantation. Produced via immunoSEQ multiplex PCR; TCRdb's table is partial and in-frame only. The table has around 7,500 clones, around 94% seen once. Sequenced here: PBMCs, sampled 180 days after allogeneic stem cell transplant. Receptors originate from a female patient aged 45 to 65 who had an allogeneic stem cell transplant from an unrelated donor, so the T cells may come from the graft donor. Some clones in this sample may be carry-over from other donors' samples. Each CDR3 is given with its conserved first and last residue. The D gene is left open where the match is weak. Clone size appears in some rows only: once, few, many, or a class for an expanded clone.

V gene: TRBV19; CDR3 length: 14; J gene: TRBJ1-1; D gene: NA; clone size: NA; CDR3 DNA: TGTGCCAGTAGTGCACAGGGTGGGGGTGCTGAAGCTTTCTTT; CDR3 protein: CASSAQGGGAEAFF
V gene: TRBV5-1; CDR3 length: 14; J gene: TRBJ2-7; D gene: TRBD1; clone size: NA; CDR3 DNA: TGCGCCAGCAGCTTGGGTCAGGGGGACGGCGAGCAGTACTTC; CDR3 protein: CASSLGQGDGEQYF
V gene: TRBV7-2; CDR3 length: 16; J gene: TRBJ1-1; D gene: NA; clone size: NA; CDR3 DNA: TGTGCCAGCAGCTTAGTGGGGGTAGCCGCGAGCACTGAAGCTTTCTTT; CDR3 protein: CASSLVGVAASTEAFF
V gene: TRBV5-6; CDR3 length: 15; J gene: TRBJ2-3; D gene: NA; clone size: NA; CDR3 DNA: TGTGCCAGCAGCTTCGGCAGACAACGATCCGTTACGCAGTATTTT; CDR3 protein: CASSFGRQRSVTQYF
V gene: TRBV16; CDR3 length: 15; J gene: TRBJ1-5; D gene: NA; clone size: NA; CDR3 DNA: TGTGCCAGCAGCCAAGAAACAGGTGGAGATCAGCCCCAGCATTTT; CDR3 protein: CASSQETGGDQPQHF
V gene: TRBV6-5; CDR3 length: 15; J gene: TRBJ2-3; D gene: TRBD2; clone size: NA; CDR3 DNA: TGTGCCAGCAGTCCACTAGCGGGGGGGCGGGATACGCAGTATTTT; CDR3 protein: CASSPLAGGRDTQYF
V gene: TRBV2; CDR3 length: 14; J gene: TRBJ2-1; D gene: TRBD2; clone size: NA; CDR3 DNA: TGTGCCAGCAGAGCCGGGACTAGCGGGAGCGAGCAGTTCTTC; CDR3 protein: CASRAGTSGSEQFF
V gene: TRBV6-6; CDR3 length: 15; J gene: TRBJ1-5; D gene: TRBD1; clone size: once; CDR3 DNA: TGTGCCAGCTGGGGACAGGGGATCCTGAATCAGCCCCAGCATTTT; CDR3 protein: CASWGQGILNQPQHF
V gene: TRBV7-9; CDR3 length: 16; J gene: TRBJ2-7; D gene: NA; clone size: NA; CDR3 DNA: TGTGCCAGCAGCTTAAAACCGGACAGCCCCGTTGGGGAGCAGTACTTC; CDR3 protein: CASSLKPDSPVGEQYF
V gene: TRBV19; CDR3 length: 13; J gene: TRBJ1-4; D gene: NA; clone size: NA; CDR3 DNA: TGTGCCAGTAGTGTGTTCAGACGAGAAAAACTGTTTTTT; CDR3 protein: CASSVFRREKLFF
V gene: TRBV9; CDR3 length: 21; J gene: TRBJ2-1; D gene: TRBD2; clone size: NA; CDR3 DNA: TGTGCCAGCAGCGTAGAGAAACTGGGACTAGCGGGGGGGCCGTCCTACAATGAGCAGTTCTTC; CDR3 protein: CASSVEKLGLAGGPSYNEQFF
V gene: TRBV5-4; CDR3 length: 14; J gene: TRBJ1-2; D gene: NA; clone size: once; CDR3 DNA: TGTGCCAGCAGCTCCGGGACCGCCGTCTATGGCTACACCTTC; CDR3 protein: CASSSGTAVYGYTF
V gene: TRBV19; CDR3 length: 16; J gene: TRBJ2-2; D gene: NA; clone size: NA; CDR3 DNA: TGTGCCAGTAGTCCCTCCCGTCACGGATCTGCTGGGGAGCTGTTTTTT; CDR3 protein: CASSPSRHGSAGELFF
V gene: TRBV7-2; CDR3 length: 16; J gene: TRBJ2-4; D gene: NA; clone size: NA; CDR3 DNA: TGTGCCAGCAGCTTAATGTCACAGATAGCCAAAAACATTCAGTACTTC; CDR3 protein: CASSLMSQIAKNIQYF
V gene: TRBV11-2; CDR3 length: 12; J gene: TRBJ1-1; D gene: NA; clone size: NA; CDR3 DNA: TGTGCCAGCTGTCGCCGAGGGACTGAAGCTTTCTTT; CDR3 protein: CASCRRGTEAFF
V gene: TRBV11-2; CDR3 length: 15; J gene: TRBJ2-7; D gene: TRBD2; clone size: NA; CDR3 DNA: TGTGCCAGCAGCTTGGGGACGGGAGGGCCAGACGAGCAGTACTTC; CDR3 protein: CASSLGTGGPDEQYF
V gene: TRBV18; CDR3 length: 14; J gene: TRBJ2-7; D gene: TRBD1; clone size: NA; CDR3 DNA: TGTGCCAGCTCATCTGACAGGGGGTCCTACGAGCAGTACTTC; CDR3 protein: CASSSDRGSYEQYF
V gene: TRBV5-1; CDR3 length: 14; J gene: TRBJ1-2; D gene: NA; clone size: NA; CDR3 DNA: TGCGCCAGCACACCCCTTGGGACGGCCGGGGGCTACACCTTC; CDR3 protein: CASTPLGTAGGYTF
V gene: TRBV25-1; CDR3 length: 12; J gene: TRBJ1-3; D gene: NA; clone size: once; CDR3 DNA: TGTGCCAGCAGTGTGGAGGGAAACACCATATATTTT; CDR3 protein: CASSVEGNTIYF
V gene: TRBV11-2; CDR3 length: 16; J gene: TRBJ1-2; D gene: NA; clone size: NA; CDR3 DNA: TGTGCCAGCAGCAAGGACAGTGCCGGCGTGGGCTATGGCTACACCTTC; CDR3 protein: CASSKDSAGVGYGYTF
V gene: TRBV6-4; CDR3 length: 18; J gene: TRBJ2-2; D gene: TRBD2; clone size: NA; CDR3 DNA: TGTGCCAGCAGTGACGTGGCTAGCGGGAGAGGGGTCACCGGGGAGCTGTTTTTT; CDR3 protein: CASSDVASGRGVTGELFF
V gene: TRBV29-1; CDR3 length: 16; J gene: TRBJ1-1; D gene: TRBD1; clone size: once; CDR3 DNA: TGCAGCGCTCGACCGACAGGGTGGGGCATGAACACTGAAGCTTTCTTT; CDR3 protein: CSARPTGWGMNTEAFF
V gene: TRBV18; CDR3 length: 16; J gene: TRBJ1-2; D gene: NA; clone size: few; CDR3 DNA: TGTGCCAGCTCACCGGCGCTCGATTCGGCAGGCTATGGCTACACCTTC; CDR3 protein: CASSPALDSAGYGYTF
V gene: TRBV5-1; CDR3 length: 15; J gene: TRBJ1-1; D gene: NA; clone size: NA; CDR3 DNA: TGCGCCAGCAGCTTCGAAGGGGGAGTTAACACTGAAGCTTTCTTT; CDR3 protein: CASSFEGGVNTEAFF
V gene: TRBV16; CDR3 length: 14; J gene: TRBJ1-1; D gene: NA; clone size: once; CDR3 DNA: TGTGCCAGCAGCGGTGCCATGGTCGGCACTGAAGCTTTCTTT; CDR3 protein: CASSGAMVGTEAFF
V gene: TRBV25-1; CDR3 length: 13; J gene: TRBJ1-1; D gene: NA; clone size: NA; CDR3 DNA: TGTGCCAGCTCCTGGGTTTCGGACACTGAAGCTTTCTTT; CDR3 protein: CASSWVSDTEAFF
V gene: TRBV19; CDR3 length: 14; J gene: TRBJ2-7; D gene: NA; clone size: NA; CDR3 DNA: TGTGCCAGTAGTATGGCTGGGGGTGCCTACGAGCAGTACTTC; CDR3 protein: CASSMAGGAYEQYF
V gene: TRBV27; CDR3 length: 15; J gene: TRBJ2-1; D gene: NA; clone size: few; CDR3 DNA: TGTGCCAGCAGTTTAACAGTCGCGCCCTACAATGAGCAGTTCTTC; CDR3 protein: CASSLTVAPYNEQFF
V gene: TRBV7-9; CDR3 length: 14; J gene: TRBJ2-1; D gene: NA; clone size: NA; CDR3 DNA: TGTGCCAGCAGCTTCAGTCAAGTGAGGAATGAGCAGTTCTTC; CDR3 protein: CASSFSQVRNEQFF
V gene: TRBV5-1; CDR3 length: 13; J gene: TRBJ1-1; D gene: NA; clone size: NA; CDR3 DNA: TGCGCCAGCACCGGACCCACGAACACTGAAGCTTTCTTT; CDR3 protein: CASTGPTNTEAFF
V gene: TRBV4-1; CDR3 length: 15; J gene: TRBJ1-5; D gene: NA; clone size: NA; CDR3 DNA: TGCGCCAGCAGCCTCAAGAGCCCGGGTTACCAGCCCCAGCATTTT; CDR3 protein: CASSLKSPGYQPQHF
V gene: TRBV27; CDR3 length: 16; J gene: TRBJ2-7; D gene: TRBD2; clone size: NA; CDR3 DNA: TGTGCCAGCAGTAGCCCTAGCGGGAGGGCCAGCTACGAGCAGTACTTC; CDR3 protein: CASSSPSGRASYEQYF
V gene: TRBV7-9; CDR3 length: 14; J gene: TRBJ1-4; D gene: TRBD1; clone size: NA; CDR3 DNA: TGTGCCAGCAGCTCACAGGGGGGAAATGAAAAACTGTTTTTT; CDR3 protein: CASSSQGGNEKLFF
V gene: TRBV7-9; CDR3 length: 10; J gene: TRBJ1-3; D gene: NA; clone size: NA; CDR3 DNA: TGTGCCCTCGATACGAACACCATATATTTT; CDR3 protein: CALDTNTIYF
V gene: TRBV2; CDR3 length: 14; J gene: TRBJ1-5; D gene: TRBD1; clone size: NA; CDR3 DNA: TGTGCCAGGGGAGGTACAGGGGGAAATCAGCCCCAGCATTTT; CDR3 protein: CARGGTGGNQPQHF
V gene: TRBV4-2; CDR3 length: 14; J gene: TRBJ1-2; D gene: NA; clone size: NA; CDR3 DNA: TGTGCCAGCAGCCAAGCGTCACAGGGCTATGGCTACACCTTC; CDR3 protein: CASSQASQGYGYTF
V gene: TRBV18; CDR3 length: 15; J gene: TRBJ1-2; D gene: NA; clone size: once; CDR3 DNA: TGTGCCAGCTCTTATACCATGGCAGGAGTGGGTGGCTACACCTTC; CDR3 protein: CASSYTMAGVGGYTF
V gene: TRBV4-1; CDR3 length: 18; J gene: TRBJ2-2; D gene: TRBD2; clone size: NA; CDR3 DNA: TGCGCCAGCGAATTCGAAAGATGGGCGGGAGGAGGGACCGGGGAGCTGTTTTTT; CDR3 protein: CASEFERWAGGGTGELFF
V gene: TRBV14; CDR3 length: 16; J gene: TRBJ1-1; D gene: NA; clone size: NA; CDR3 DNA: TGTGCCAGCAGCCAGACGTTAGGACTGGGGAACACTGAAGCTTTCTTT; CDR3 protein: CASSQTLGLGNTEAFF
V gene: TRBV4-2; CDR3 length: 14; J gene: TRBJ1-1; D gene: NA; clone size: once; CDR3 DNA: TGTGCCAGCAGCCAAGCCACAGAGAACACTGAAGCTTTCTTT; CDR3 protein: CASSQATENTEAFF
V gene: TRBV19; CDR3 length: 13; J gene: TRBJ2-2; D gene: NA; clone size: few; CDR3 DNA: TGTGCCAGTAGCCAACAGGGTACCGGGGAGCTGTTTTTT; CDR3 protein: CASSQQGTGELFF